This T cell receptor beta chain emerged from a study of T-cell memory formation after mild COVID-19 (TCRdb year 2021). Regarding the complete study: Most TCR sequence clusters were specific to one of the two donors. Two young, previously healthy adult volunteers made up the cohort, one male and one female. T-cell clones expanding and contracting after mild COVID-19 in a couple of donors were tracked by longitudinal TCRalpha and TCRbeta repertoire sequencing.

Ficoll-Paque density gradient centrifugation was used to isolate PBMCs. This clonotype was counted between two and nine times. Its recognized antigen is unknown. Per-base qualities were not stored, and no clone one base away is much larger. From its cysteine to its phenylalanine, the CDR3 spans 14 amino acids. Only the CDR3 part of the read is kept: 42 bases, read in frame from the first base. CDR1 MNHEY and CDR2 SVGAGI are derived from the germline V gene. V is shortened by 6 bases, J by 0 bases, and the region joining them spans 11 bases. The reads were generated on an Illumina NovaSeq 6000. TCRalpha and TCRbeta cDNA libraries were constructed by 5'RACE with constant-segment primers, with sample barcodes and unique molecular identifiers being introduced. Trizol reagent was used to extract RNA from every sample. The libraries were amplified in two PCR steps, and the second step added a second sample barcode and Illumina TruSeq adapters. The libraries were sequenced on an Illumina NovaSeq using 2 x 150 bp paired-end reads. The original methods were these. Reads were demultiplexed and collapsed into UMI-guided consensus sequences with migec v1.2.7. Using mixcr v2.1.11, UMI consensuses were aligned to TRA and TRB V and J templates and then assembled into clonotypes. A clonotype was counted as expanded or contracted only when both edgeR and NoisET called the clonotype significant, with the noise models trained on biological replicates. For edgeR calls, the cutoffs were a false discovery rate-adjusted p below 0.01 and a log2 fold-change threshold of 1. As an exploratory analysis of dynamics, max-normalized trajectories of the 1000 most abundant clonotypes were examined by PCA with hierarchical clustering. Separately sequenced CD4+ and CD8+ repertoires were used to assign the CD4 or CD8 phenotype of responding clones. The public reads were run again by TCRdb, first through fastp at Q25 and then through MiXCR, and only productive beta chains were kept. Every distinct CDR3 protein forms one entry, paired with its most common genes and DNA. The V and J calls shown here were made by TCRdb, not taken from the authors' results. In this sample the table shows 350,000 to 550,000 distinct CDR3 sequences, about 20% of which occur a single time. 20% to 25% of the sample is taken by the ten largest.

Study-level results and caveats: From day 15 to 85, contracting clones showed balanced CD4/CD8 phenotypes, whereas a second wave of clones that expanded from day 15 to 37 leaned towards CD4+. Only a couple of mild cases were covered in the study, and larger cohorts including severe cases with pre-infection samples were considered necessary. Contracting CD4+ clones appeared mostly in the CM and EM memory subsets, whereas CD8+ clones were enriched in EMRA. Some responding clones were detected in pre-infection memory, suggesting pre-existing cross-reactive memory T cells joined the SARS-CoV-2 response. Whether the second-wave clones peaking on day 37 were SARS-CoV-2 specific was not confirmed.

This chain joins TRBV6-5 to TRBJ1-1, with no reliable assignment of the D segment. The sample comprised PBMCs or a T cell subset sorted from them (not recorded which). This receptor was obtained from a man between 18 and 29 years old who had mild COVID-19 (a few samples of this study predate the infection). The sample titles of this study are shuffled in the database, so cell type and time point are left out; the donor was told from shared clones. The DNA sequence is as follows: TGTGCCAGCAGAGGAAGGTTCATGAACACTGAAGCTTTCTTT. This translates into CASRGRFMNTEAFF.